Shown below are 15 T cell receptor beta chains from a single sample sequenced in a study of CD8+ T cells in alopecia areata. cDNA serving as the sequencing template came from extracted, reverse transcribed RNA. Libraries were prepared by immunoSEQ multiplex PCR; TCRdb keeps only in-frame clonotypes and omits some of them. The sample holds 110,000 to 150,000 clones; about 47% are singletons and the top ten take 0.8% to 1%. Here the sequenced sample was CD4+ T cells sorted from blood, taken at week 0. The origin of the receptors is a human donor with alopecia areata.

This clone was counted only a few times. The CDR3 sequence: CASSTTGGQGGYTF. Here the CDR3 DNA reads TGTGCCAGCAGTACCACAGGGGGCCAGGGCGGCTACACCTTC. The chain employs TRBV28 and TRBJ1-2; TRBD1 agrees at 9 bases. The CDR3 is made up of 14 amino acids. The V segment lost 5 bases and the J segment 8 bases; nucleotides outside the gene matches: 9. Germline assignment: CDR1 MDHEN and CDR2 SYDVKM.

The V and J genes are TRBV4-1 and TRBJ2-7; 8 bases line up with TRBD1. The CDR3 is 15 residues long. From germline, CDR1 is MGHRA and CDR2 YSYEKL. Trimming removed 1 base from V and 1 base from J; junction bases left unmatched: 3. The CDR3 bases are TGCGCCAGCAGCCAAGGGACAGGGTGGTCCTACGAGCAGTACTTC. It is translated as CASSQGTGWSYEQYF.

This clone occurred a few times. The rearrangement links TRBV6-5 to TRBJ2-6; 7 bases fit TRBD1. The CDR3 covers 15 residues. The junction had 6 bases not matched to a gene; V was cut back by 6 bases and J by 4 bases. The germline V gene has CDR1 MNHEY and CDR2 SVGAGI. The CDR3 region has the DNA TGTGCCAGCAGCCGAGACAGGGCCGGGGCCAACGTCCTGACTTTC. Protein: CASSRDRAGANVLTF.

This clone was seen a handful of times. The chain links TRBV29-1 to TRBJ2-1; 11 nucleotides match TRBD2. The CDR3 consists of 13 residues. After removal of 3 bases from V and 7 bases from J, the junction contained 2 bases not matched to a gene. The germline gives CDR1 SQVTM, CDR2 ANQGSEA. CDR3 protein: CSVDSGRGNEQFF. The CDR3 DNA reads TGCAGCGTTGATAGCGGGAGGGGAAATGAGCAGTTCTTC.

There are a few counts of this clone. V gene TRBV30 combines with J gene TRBJ2-3; D is unresolved. Germline CDR1 is GTSNPN and CDR2 is SVGIG (reference sequence). This CDR3 contains 13 residues. V lost 3 bases to trimming and J lost 3 bases, with 10 bases between them. The CDR3 here is CAWRRHQTDTQYF. The DNA of the CDR3 is TGTGCCTGGAGAAGACATCAGACAGATACGCAGTATTTT.

The chain couples TRBV7-8 to TRBJ2-6; 7 bases are a match to TRBD1. The CDR3 has 14 residues. CDR1 and CDR2 from the germline V gene are SGHVS and FQNEAQ. The J segment lost 8 bases and the V segment lost 3 bases, leaving 4 bases of the junction unmatched. This CDR3 is CASSFNRGTNVLTF. CDR3 DNA sequence: TGTGCCAGCAGCTTCAACAGGGGAACCAACGTCCTGACTTTC.

This sequence joins TRBV5-1 and TRBJ2-3, with a weak D call TRBD1 (5 bases). The CDR3 sequence is 13 residues long. Germline V gene sequence: CDR1 SGHRS, CDR2 YFSETQ. Trimming cost V 5 bases and J 8 bases, with 15 bases left between them. The CDR3 loop is CASRLDPRGTQYF. Written as DNA, the CDR3 is TGCGCCAGCAGGCTGGACCCTAGGGGTACGCAGTATTTT.

This clone was counted only a few times. The CDR3 region is CASSWRGQGDGYTF. Here the CDR3 DNA reads TGTGCCAGCAGCTGGAGAGGACAGGGTGATGGCTACACCTTC. The chain links TRBV7-9 to TRBJ1-2; 8 bases are shared with TRBD1. Germline V lookup: CDR1 SEHNR, CDR2 FQNEAQ (reference sequence). The junction had 7 bases not matched to a gene; V was cut back by 4 bases and J by 6 bases. This CDR3 has 14 residues.

As for this clone: This probably arose from a read error, given a far larger clone one base away. The chain couples TRBV6-6 to TRBJ1-1; D is ambiguous. There are 11 residues in the CDR3. Germline V gives CDR1 MNHNY, CDR2 SVGAGI (reference sequence). Trimming took off 2 bases at V and 7 bases at J, with 5 bases between the two ends. CDR3 sequence: CASSYGVEAFF. The CDR3 DNA follows: TGTGCCAGCAGTTACGGGGTTGAAGCTTTCTTT.

The J gene is TRBJ1-2, the V gene TRBV29-1; D remains unclear. This CDR3 spans 11 amino acids. The germline V and J ends were trimmed by 4 bases and 1 base, with 4 bases remaining between them. Germline V lookup: CDR1 SQVTM, CDR2 ANQGSEA. In nucleotides, the CDR3 is TGCAGCGTTGGACATAACTATGGCTACACCTTC. It translates to CSVGHNYGYTF.

V gene TRBV15 combines with J gene TRBJ2-1; 15 bases are shared with TRBD2. From germline, CDR1 is LNHNV and CDR2 YYDKDF (reference sequence). The CDR3 loop spans 17 amino acids. V was clipped by 0 bases and J by 4 bases; unmatched bases: 1. The CDR3, as DNA: TGTGCCACCAGCAGAGACGGGACTAGCGGGAGGTACAATGAGCAGTTCTTC. Protein: CATSRDGTSGRYNEQFF. The full variable domain, completed using reference TRBV15 and TRBJ2-1, is DAMVIQNPRYQVTQFGKPVTLSCSQTLNHNVMYWYQQKSSQAPKLLFHYYDKDFNNEADTPDNFQSRRPNTSFCFLDIRSPGLGDTAMYLCATSRDGTSGRYNEQFFGPGTRLTVL.

J is TRBJ1-2 and V is TRBV5-1, with D perhaps matching TRBD1 (6 bases). CDR3 length: 14 residues. Trimming pared 5 bases from V and 8 bases from J, leaving 19 bases between. Germline V lookup: CDR1 SGHRS, CDR2 YFSETQ. CDR3 sequence reads: CASRSGQSLRGYTF. For the CDR3, the DNA is TGCGCCAGCAGAAGTGGACAGTCACTGAGGGGCTACACCTTC.

The DNA for the CDR3 is TGTGCCAGCAGCCAACAGGGGACCGATCAGCCCCAGCATTTT. Residues: CASSQQGTDQPQHF. The gene calls are TRBV5-4 and TRBJ1-5; 7 positions agree with TRBD1. CDR1 is SGHNT, CDR2 YYREEE, per germline (reference sequence). The length of the CDR3 is 14 residues. Trimming cost V 4 bases and J 5 bases; bases outside gene matches: 6.

V usage is TRBV27 and J usage is TRBJ1-2; D is unresolved. V was clipped by 8 bases and J by 4 bases, with 11 bases between them. Germline CDR1 MNHEY, CDR2 SMNVEV (reference sequence). The CDR3 is made up of 12 amino acids. CDR3 region: CASWRALYGYTF. CDR3 nucleotides: TGTGCCAGCTGGAGGGCCCTCTATGGCTACACCTTC.

The CDR3 is CASSLGAQTNTGELFF. CDR3 coding DNA: TGCGCCAGCAGCTTGGGGGCTCAAACGAACACCGGGGAGCTGTTTTTT. The V call is TRBV5-1, the J call TRBJ2-2; D remains unclear. The CDR3 loop spans 16 amino acids. V dropped 0 bases and J dropped 0 bases, with 9 bases sitting between them. Per germline, CDR1 SGHRS and CDR2 YFSETQ. Full variable domain (remainder filled in from reference TRBV5-1 and TRBJ2-2): KAGVTQTPRYLIKTRGQQVTLSCSPISGHRSVSWYQQTPGQGLQFLFEYFSETQRNKGNFPGRFSGRQFSNSRSEMNVSTLELGDSALYLCASSLGAQTNTGELFFGEGSRLTVL.